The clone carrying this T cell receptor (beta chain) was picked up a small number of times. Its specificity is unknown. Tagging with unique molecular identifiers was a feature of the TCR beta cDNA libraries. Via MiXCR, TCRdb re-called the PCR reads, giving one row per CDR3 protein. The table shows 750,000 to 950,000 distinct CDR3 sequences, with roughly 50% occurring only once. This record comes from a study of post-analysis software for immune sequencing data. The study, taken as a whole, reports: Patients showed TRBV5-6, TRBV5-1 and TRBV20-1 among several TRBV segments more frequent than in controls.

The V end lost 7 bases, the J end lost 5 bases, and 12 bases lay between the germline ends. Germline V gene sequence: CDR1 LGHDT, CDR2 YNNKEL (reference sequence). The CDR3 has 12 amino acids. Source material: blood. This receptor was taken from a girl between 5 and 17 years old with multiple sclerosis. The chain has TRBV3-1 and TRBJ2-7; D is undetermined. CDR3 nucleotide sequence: TGTGCCAGCACCCGTGGGTGGGACGAGCAGTACTTC. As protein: CASTRGWDEQYF.